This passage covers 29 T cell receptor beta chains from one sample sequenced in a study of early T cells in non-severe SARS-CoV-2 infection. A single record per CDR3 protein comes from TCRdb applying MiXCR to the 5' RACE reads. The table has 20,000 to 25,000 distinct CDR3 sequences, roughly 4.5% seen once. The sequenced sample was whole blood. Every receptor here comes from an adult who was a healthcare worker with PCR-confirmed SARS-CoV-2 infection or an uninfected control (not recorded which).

The CDR3 reads CASSLEASGRSSYNEQFF. In DNA, the CDR3 is TGCGCCAGCAGCTTGGAGGCTAGCGGGCGGAGCTCCTACAATGAGCAGTTCTTC. The V and J genes are TRBV5-1 and TRBJ2-1, with 8 bases matching TRBD2. After removal of 0 bases from V and 0 bases from J, the junction contained 8 bases not matched to a gene. This CDR3 contains 18 residues. Germline loops: CDR1 SGHRS, CDR2 YFSETQ.

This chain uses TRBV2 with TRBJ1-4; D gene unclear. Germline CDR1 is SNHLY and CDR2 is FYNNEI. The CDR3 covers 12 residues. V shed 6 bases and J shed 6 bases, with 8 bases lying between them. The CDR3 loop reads CASRVWDEKLFF. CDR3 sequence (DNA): TGTGCCAGCAGGGTTTGGGATGAAAAACTGTTTTTT. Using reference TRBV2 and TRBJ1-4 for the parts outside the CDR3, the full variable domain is EPEVTQTPSHQVTQMGQEVILRCVPISNHLYFYWYRQILGQKVEFLVSFYNNEISEKSEIFDDQFSVERPDGSNFTLKIRSTKLEDSAMYFCASRVWDEKLFFGSGTQLSVL.

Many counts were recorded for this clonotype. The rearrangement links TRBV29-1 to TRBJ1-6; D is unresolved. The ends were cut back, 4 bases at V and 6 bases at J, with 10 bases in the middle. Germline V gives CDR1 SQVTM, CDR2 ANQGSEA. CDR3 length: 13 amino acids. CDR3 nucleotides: TGCAGCGTTGCCGATACGGCTAATTCACCCCTCCACTTT. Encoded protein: CSVADTANSPLHF.

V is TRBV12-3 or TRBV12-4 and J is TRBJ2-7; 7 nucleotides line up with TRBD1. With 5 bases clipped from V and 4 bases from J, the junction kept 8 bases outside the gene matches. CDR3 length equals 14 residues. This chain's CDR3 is CASSPDRVAYEQYF. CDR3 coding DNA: TGTGCCAGCAGTCCCGACAGGGTTGCTTACGAGCAGTACTTC.

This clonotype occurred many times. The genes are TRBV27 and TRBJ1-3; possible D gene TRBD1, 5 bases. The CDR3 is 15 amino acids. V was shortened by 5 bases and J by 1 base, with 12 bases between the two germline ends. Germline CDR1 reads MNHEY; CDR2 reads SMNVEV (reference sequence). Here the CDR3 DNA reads TGTGCCAGCAGTATTGATGGGGCATCTGGAAACACCATATATTTT. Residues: CASSIDGASGNTIYF.

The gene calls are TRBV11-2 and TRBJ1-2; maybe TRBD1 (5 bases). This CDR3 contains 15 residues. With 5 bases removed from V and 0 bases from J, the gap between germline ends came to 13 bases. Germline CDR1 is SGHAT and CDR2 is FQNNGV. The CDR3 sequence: CASSQGDSTNYGYTF. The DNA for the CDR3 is TGTGCCAGCAGCCAGGGCGACAGTACTAACTATGGCTACACCTTC.

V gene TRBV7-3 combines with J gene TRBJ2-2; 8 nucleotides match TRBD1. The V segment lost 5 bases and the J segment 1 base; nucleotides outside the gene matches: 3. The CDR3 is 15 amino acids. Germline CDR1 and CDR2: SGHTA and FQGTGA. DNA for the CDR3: TGTGCCAGCAGCAGGGACAGGCAGAACACCGGGGAGCTGTTTTTT. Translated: CASSRDRQNTGELFF.

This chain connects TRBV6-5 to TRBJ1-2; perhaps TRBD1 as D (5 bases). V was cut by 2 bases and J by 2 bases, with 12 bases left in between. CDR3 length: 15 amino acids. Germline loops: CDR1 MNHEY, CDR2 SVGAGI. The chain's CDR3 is CASSYRTRGNYGYTF. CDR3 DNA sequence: TGTGCCAGCAGTTACCGGACAAGGGGAAACTATGGCTACACCTTC.

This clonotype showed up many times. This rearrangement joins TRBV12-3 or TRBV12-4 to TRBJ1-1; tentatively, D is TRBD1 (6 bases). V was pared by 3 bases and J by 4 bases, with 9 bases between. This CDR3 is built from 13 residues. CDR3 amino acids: CASSLGGRTEAFF. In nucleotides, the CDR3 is TGTGCCAGCAGTTTGGGGGGCCGCACTGAAGCTTTCTTT.

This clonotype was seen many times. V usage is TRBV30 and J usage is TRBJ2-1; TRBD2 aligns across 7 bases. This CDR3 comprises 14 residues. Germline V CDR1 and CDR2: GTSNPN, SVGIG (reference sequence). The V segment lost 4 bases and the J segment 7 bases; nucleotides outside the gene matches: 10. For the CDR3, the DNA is TGTGCCTGGACCCGGGGAGGGGTTAGGAATGAGCAGTTCTTC. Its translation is CAWTRGGVRNEQFF.

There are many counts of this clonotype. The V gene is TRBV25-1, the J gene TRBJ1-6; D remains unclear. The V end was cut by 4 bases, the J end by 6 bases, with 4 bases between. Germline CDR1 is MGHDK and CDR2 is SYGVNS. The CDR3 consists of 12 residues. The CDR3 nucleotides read TGTGCCAGCAGTGGGGGTAATTCACCCCTCCACTTT. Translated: CASSGGNSPLHF.

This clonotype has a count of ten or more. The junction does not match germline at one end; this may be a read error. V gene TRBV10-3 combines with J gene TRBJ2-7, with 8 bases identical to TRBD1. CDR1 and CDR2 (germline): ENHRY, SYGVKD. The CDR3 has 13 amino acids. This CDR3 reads CAISATGQGVGDF. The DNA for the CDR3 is TGTGCCATCAGTGCGACTGGACAGGGAGTTGGCGACTTC.

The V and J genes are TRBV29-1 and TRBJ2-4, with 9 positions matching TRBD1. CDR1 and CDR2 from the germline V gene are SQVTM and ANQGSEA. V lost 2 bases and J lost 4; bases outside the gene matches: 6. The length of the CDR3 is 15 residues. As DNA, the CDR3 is TGCAGCGTTGAAAAATCGACAGGGGGAAAAAACATTCAGTACTTC. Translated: CSVEKSTGGKNIQYF.

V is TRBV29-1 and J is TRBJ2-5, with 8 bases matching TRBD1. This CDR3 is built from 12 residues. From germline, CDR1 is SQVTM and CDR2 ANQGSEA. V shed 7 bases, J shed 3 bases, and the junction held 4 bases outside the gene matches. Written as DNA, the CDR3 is TGCAGCGCCCCGGACAGGGAAGAGACCCAGTACTTC. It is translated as CSAPDREETQYF.

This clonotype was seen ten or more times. CDR3 nucleotides: TGTGCCATCAGTCCAAGACAGGGGTACACTGAAGCTTTCTTT. It yields the protein CAISPRQGYTEAFF. The rearrangement links TRBV10-3 to TRBJ1-1; 8 nucleotides line up with TRBD1. From germline, CDR1 is ENHRY and CDR2 SYGVKD. The CDR3 has 14 amino acids. V dropped 5 bases and J dropped 3; count of bases not matched to a gene: 5.

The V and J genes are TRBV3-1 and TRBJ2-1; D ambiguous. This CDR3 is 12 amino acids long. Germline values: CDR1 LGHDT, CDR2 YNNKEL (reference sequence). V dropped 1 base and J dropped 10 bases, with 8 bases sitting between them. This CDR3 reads CASSQATEEQFF. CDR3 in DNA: TGTGCCAGCAGCCAAGCGACGGAGGAGCAGTTCTTC.

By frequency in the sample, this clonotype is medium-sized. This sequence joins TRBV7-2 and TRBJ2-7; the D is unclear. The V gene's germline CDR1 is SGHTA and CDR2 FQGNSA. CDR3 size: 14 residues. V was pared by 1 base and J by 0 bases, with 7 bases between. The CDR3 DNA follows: TGTGCCAGCAGCTTAGGCAGCTTCTCCTACGAGCAGTACTTC. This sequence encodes CASSLGSFSYEQYF.

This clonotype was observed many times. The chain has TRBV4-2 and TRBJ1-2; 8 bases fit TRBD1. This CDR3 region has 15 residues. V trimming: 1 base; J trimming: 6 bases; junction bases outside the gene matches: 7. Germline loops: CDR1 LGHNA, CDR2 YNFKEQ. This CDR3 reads CASSQGQGREDGYTF. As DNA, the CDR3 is TGTGCCAGCAGCCAAGGACAGGGGCGGGAGGATGGCTACACCTTC.

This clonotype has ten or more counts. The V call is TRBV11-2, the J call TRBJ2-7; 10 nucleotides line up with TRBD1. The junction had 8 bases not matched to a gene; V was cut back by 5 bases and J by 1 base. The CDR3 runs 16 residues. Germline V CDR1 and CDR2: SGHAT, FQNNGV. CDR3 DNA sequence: TGTGCCAGCAGCCCCGCCGGGGGACAGGGGTCCTACGAGCAGTACTTC. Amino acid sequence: CASSPAGGQGSYEQYF. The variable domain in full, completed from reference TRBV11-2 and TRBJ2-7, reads EAGVAQSPRYKIIEKRQSVAFWCNPISGHATLYWYQQILGQGPKLLIQFQNNGVVDDSQLPKDRFSAERLKGVDSTLKIQPAKLEDSAVYLCASSPAGGQGSYEQYFGPGTRLTVT.

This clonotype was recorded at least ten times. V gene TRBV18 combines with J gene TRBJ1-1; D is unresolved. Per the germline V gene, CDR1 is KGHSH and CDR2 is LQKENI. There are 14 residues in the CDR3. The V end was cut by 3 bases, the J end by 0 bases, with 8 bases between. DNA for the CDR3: TGTGCCAGCTCACCTCTAACCCTGAACACTGAAGCTTTCTTT. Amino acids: CASSPLTLNTEAFF. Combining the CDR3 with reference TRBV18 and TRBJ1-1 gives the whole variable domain NAGVMQNPRHLVRRRGQEARLRCSPMKGHSHVYWYRQLPEEGLKFMVYLQKENIIDESGMPKERFSAEFPKEGPSILRIQQVVRGDSAAYFCASSPLTLNTEAFFGQGTRLTVV.

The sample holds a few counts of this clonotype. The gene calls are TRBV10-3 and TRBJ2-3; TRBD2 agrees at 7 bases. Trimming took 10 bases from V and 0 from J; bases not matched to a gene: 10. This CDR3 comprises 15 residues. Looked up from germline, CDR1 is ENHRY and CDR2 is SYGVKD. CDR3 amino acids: CATRLAHSSTDTQYF. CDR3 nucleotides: TGTGCCACGAGACTAGCACATTCTAGCACAGATACGCAGTATTTT.

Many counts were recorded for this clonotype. This CDR3 reads CASSQALGTLRNTGELFF. CDR3 DNA sequence: TGCGCCAGCAGCCAAGCGTTGGGGACACTAAGGAACACCGGGGAGCTGTTTTTT. The chain recombines TRBV4-3 with TRBJ2-2, with a tentative D call TRBD1 (6 bases). The germline V and J ends were trimmed by 1 base and 1 base, with 16 bases remaining between them. The CDR3 contains 18 residues. CDR1 LGHNA and CDR2 YSLEER come from the germline V gene.

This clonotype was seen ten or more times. The CDR3 nucleotides are TGTGCCAGCAGTTCCAATGGACGGAACAATGAGCAGTTCTTC. Protein: CASSSNGRNNEQFF. J is TRBJ2-1 and V is TRBV6-2 or TRBV6-3; D gene unclear. This CDR3 comprises 14 residues. CDR1 MNHEY and CDR2 SVGEGT come from the germline V gene. Trimming cost V 4 bases and J 5 bases, with 12 bases left between them.

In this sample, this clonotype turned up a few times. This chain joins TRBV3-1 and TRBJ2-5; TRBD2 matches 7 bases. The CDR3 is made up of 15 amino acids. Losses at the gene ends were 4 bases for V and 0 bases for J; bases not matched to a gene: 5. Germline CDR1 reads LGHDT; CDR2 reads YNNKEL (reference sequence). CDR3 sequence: CASSRSGEYQETQYF. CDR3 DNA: TGTGCCAGCAGCCGCAGCGGGGAGTACCAAGAGACCCAGTACTTC.

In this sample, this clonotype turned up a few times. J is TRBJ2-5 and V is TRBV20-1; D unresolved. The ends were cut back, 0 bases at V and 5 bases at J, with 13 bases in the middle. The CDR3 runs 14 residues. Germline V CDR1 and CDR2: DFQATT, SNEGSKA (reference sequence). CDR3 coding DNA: TGCAGTGCTAGAGATTACCGATTGGGGGAGACCCAGTACTTC. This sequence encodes CSARDYRLGETQYF.

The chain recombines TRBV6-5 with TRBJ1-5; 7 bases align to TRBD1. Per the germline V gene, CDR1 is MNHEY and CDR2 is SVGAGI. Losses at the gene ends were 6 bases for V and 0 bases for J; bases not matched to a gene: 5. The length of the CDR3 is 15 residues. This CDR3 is CASRTGSYSNQPQHF. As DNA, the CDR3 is TGTGCCAGCAGGACAGGGTCCTATAGCAATCAGCCCCAGCATTTT.

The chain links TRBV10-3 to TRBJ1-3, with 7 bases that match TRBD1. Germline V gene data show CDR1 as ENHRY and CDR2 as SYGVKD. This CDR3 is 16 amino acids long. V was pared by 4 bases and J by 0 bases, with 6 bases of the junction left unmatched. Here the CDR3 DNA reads TGTGCCATCAGTGGGGACAGAGGATTCTCTGGAAACACCATATATTTT. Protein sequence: CAISGDRGFSGNTIYF.

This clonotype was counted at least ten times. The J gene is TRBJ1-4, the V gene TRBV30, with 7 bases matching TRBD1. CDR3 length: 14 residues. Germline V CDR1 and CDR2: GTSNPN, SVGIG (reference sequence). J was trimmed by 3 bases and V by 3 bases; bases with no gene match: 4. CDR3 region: CAWSRDSANEKLFF. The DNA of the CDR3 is TGTGCCTGGAGCAGGGACAGTGCTAATGAAAAACTGTTTTTT. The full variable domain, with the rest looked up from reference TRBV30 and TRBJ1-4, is SQTIHQWPATLVQPVGSPLSLECTVEGTSNPNLYWYRQAAGRGLQLLFYSVGIGQISSEVPQNLSASRPQDRQFILSSKKLLLSDSGFYLCAWSRDSANEKLFFGSGTQLSVL.

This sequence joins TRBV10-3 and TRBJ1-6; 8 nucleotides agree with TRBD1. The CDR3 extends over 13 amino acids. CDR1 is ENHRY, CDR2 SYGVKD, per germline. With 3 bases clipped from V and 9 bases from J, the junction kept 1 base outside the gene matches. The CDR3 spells CAISDDRGSPLHF. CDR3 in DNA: TGTGCCATCAGTGACGACAGGGGTTCACCCCTCCACTTT.